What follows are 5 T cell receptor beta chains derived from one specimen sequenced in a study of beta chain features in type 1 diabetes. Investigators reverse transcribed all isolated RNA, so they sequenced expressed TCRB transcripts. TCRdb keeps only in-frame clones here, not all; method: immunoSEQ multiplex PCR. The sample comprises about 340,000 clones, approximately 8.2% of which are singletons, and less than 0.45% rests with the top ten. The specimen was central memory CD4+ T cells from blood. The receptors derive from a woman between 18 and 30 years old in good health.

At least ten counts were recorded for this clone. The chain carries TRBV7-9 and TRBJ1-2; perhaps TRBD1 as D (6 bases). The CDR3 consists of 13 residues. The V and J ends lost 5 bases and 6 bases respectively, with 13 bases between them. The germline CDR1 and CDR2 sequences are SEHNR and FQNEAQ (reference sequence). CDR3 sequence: CASSLQGRDGYTF. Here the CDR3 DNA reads TGTGCCAGCAGCCTACAGGGACGGGATGGCTACACCTTC.

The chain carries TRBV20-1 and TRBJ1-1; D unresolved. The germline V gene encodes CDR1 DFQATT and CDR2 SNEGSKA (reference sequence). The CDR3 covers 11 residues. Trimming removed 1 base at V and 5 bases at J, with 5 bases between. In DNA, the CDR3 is TGCAGTGCTAGAGCGTGGACTGAAGCTTTCTTT. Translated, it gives CSARAWTEAFF.

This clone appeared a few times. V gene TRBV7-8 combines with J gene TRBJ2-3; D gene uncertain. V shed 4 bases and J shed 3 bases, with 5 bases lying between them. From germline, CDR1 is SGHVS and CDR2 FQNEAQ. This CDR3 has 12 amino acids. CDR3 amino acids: CASSSETDTQYF. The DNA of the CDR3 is TGTGCCAGCAGCTCAGAAACAGATACGCAGTATTTT.

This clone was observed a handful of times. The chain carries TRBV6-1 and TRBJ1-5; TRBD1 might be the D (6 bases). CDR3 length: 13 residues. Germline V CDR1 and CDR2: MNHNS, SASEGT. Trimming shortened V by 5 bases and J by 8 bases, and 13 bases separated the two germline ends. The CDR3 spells CASSSNREEPQHF. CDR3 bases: TGTGCCAGCAGTTCTAACAGGGAAGAGCCCCAGCATTTT.

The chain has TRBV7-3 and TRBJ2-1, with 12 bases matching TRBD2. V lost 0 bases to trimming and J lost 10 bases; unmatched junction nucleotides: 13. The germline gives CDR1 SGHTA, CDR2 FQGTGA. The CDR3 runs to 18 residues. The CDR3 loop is CASSLTGQASGRAGEQFF. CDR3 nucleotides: TGTGCCAGCAGCTTAACGGGACAGGCTAGCGGGAGGGCCGGGGAGCAGTTCTTC.